Only a few counts were recorded for the clone carrying this TCR beta chain. Antigen: not known. Clones were sequenced by immunoSEQ multiplex PCR, and TCRdb holds only the in-frame ones, with some missing. The sample gives some 190,000 clones, approximately 89% of which show up once; 7.2% is in the top ten. This record belongs to a study of cytomegalovirus exposure and HLA in healthy donors. Overall study findings and caveats: CMV antigen specificity of three CMV-associated chains was confirmed in vitro. That first-cohort TCR clusters tended to co-occur in the 130 or so validation repertoires was found in a later analysis. Cytomegalovirus association was assigned to approximately 180 TCR beta chains.

Germline V gives CDR1 MNHEY, CDR2 SVGAGI. Trimming left V 6 bases short and J 4 bases short, with 15 bases between. The CDR3 spans 14 residues. The receptor was derived from a man aged 30 to 39 in good health and CMV-seropositive. The chain uses TRBV6-5 and TRBJ1-1, with D possibly TRBD1 on 5 matching bases. The sequenced sample was PBMCs. CDR3 sequence (DNA): TGTGCCAGCAGCCGACTAATCCAGGGCACTGAAGCTTTCTTT. Translation: CASSRLIQGTEAFF.